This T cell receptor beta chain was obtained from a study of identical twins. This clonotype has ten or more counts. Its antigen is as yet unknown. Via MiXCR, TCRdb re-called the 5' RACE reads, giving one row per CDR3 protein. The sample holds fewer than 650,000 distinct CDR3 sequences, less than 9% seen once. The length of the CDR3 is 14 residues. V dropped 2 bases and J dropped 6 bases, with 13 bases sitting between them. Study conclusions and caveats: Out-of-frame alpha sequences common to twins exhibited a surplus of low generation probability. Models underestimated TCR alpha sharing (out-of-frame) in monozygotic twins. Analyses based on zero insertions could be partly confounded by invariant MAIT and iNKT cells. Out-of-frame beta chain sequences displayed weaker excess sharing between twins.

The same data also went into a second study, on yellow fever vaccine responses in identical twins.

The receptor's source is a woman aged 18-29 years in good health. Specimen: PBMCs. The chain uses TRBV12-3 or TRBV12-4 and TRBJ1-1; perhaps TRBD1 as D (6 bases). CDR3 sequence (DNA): TGTGCCAGCAGTTTAAGTACAGGGCGGGCTGAAGCTTTCTTT. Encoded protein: CASSLSTGRAEAFF.